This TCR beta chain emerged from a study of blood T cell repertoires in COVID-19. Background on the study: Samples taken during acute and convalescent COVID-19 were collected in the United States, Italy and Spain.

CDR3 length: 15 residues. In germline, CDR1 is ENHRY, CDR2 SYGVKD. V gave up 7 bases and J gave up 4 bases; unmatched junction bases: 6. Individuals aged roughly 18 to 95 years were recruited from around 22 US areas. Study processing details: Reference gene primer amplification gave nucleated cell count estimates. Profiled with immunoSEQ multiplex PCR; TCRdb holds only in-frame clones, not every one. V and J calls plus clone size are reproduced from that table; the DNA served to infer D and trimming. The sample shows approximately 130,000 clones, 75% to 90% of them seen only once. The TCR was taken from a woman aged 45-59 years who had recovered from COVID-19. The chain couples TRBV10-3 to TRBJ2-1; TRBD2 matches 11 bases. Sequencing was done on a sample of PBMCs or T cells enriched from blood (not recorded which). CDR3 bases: TGTGCCATCAAACCGACTAGCGGGGATTACAATGAGCAGTTCTTC. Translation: CAIKPTSGDYNEQFF.